Shown below are 18 T cell receptor beta chains from a single sample sequenced in a study of T cell responses to AZD1222 COVID-19 vaccine. This table comes from immunoSEQ multiplex PCR, and its TCRdb copy is limited to in-frame clones, with some not included. Of roughly 100,000 clones listed, about nine tenths are singletons. Source: peripheral blood, taken on day 0 of AZD1222 vaccination. These receptors were collected from an adult in good health.

The V call is TRBV3-1 (or the pseudogene TRBV3-2), the J call TRBJ2-1; D is tentatively TRBD1 or TRBD2 (6 bases each). The CDR3 is 17 residues long. With 6 bases removed from V and 2 bases from J, the gap between germline ends came to 20 bases. Germline V gene lookup returns CDR1 LGHDT and CDR2 YNNKEL (reference sequence). The CDR3, as DNA: TGTGCCAGCAGAACGGGGTTGGGGGGCGAGCCCTACAATGAGCAGTTCTTC. Translation: CASRTGLGGEPYNEQFF.

This chain uses TRBV28 with TRBJ1-2; no clear D. Looked up from germline, CDR1 is MDHEN and CDR2 is SYDVKM. CDR3 length: 13 residues. Trimming removed 3 bases at V and 4 bases at J, with 9 bases between. The CDR3, as DNA: TGTGCCAGCAGTTTCGCCAGAGCCTATGGCTACACCTTC. Translating it yields CASSFARAYGYTF.

V is TRBV5-4 and J is TRBJ1-6; TRBD1 might be the D (5 bases). This CDR3 region has 14 residues. Trimming took off 6 bases at V and 7 bases at J, with 14 bases between the two ends. Germline CDR1 reads SGHNT; CDR2 reads YYREEE (reference sequence). DNA of the CDR3: TGTGCCAGCAACAACCGGGACCTAAATTCACCCCTCCACTTT. This gives the protein CASNNRDLNSPLHF. Full variable domain (rest looked up from reference TRBV5-4 and TRBJ1-6): ETGVTQSPTHLIKTRGQQVTLRCSSQSGHNTVSWYQQALGQGPQFIFQYYREEENGRGNFPPRFSGLQFPNYSSELNVNALELDDSALYLCASNNRDLNSPLHFGNGTRLTVT.

J is TRBJ1-4 and V is TRBV6-6; 7 bases line up with TRBD1. The CDR3 length is 14 residues. V gave up 8 bases and J gave up 4 bases; unmatched junction bases: 7. CDR1 MNHNY and CDR2 SVGAGI come from the germline V gene (reference sequence). CDR3 bases: TGTGCCAGCCGACGTGGGGACAGTAATGAAAAACTGTTTTTT. Its protein product is CASRRGDSNEKLFF.

The rearrangement links TRBV7-3 to TRBJ2-1, with 13 nucleotides matching TRBD2. Germline values: CDR1 SGHTA, CDR2 FQGTGA. This CDR3 comprises 19 residues. Germline trimming cut 4 bases from V and 1 base from J; bases unmatched to any gene: 10. The CDR3 nucleotides are TGTGCCAGCAGCTCCTCGGGACTAGCGGGATGGAATTCCTACAATGAGCAGTTCTTC. It codes for CASSSSGLAGWNSYNEQFF.

The rearrangement links TRBV30 to TRBJ1-2; the D gene is possibly TRBD1 (6 bases). The CDR3 totals 11 residues. Germline CDR1 GTSNPN, CDR2 SVGIG (reference sequence). Trimming left V 3 bases short and J 8 bases short, with 10 bases between. CDR3 DNA sequence: TGTGCCTGGAGAAAAGGGGGAGGCTACACCTTC. Translated: CAWRKGGGYTF.

The chain has TRBV29-1 and TRBJ1-3; D remains ambiguous. This CDR3 region has 13 residues. The germline V and J ends were trimmed by 1 base and 1 base, with 5 bases remaining between them. The germline V gene has CDR1 SQVTM and CDR2 ANQGSEA. The CDR3 reads CSVEATSGNTIYF. CDR3 in DNA: TGCAGCGTTGAAGCCACATCTGGAAACACCATATATTTT.

This chain joins TRBV18 and TRBJ2-4; TRBD1 agrees at 8 bases. J lost 1 base, V lost 3 bases, and 5 bases had no gene match. Per the germline V gene, CDR1 is KGHSH and CDR2 is LQKENI. This CDR3 region has 16 residues. The CDR3 DNA is TGTGCCAGCTCACCGCAGGGGGCTACTGCCAAAAACATTCAGTACTTC. Protein sequence: CASSPQGATAKNIQYF. The full variable domain, with the rest looked up from reference TRBV18 and TRBJ2-4, is NAGVMQNPRHLVRRRGQEARLRCSPMKGHSHVYWYRQLPEEGLKFMVYLQKENIIDESGMPKERFSAEFPKEGPSILRIQQVVRGDSAAYFCASSPQGATAKNIQYFGAGTRLSVL.

The V call is TRBV7-2, the J call TRBJ2-2; 7 nucleotides line up with TRBD2. J gave up 6 bases and V 1 base, and 8 bases lay outside the gene matches. This CDR3 is built from 16 residues. Germline CDR1 SGHTA, CDR2 FQGNSA. The chain's CDR3 is CASSLGGGRPPGELFF. CDR3 DNA sequence: TGTGCCAGCAGCTTAGGCGGGGGTAGGCCCCCCGGGGAGCTGTTTTTT.

V usage is TRBV11-2 and J usage is TRBJ2-7; D call uncertain. Deletions cut 7 bases from V and 1 base from J, with 5 bases between. CDR1 and CDR2 (germline): SGHAT, FQNNGV. CDR3 length: 11 residues. Here the CDR3 DNA reads TGTGCCAGCAAACGATCCTACGAGCAGTACTTC. It is translated as CASKRSYEQYF. The whole variable domain, remainder taken from reference TRBV11-2 and TRBJ2-7, is EAGVAQSPRYKIIEKRQSVAFWCNPISGHATLYWYQQILGQGPKLLIQFQNNGVVDDSQLPKDRFSAERLKGVDSTLKIQPAKLEDSAVYLCASKRSYEQYFGPGTRLTVT.

This clone has just one count. This rearrangement joins TRBV6-6 to TRBJ1-1; perhaps TRBD1 as D (5 bases). Trimming shortened V by 10 bases and J by 10 bases, and 13 bases separated the two germline ends. CDR1 is MNHNY, CDR2 SVGAGI, per germline (reference sequence). The CDR3 covers 10 residues. CDR3 amino acids: CATSDISAFF. The CDR3, as DNA: TGTGCCACCTCGGACATTTCAGCTTTCTTT.

The V and J genes are TRBV18 and TRBJ1-2; TRBD1 agrees at 7 bases. CDR1 KGHSH and CDR2 LQKENI come from the germline V gene. V lost 3 bases, J lost 3 bases, and 7 bases stayed unmatched. CDR3 size: 15 residues. The CDR3 loop reads CASSPRTGAHYGYTF. Here the CDR3 DNA reads TGTGCCAGCTCACCCCGCACAGGGGCCCACTATGGCTACACCTTC. The full variable domain, rest sourced from reference TRBV18 and TRBJ1-2, is NAGVMQNPRHLVRRRGQEARLRCSPMKGHSHVYWYRQLPEEGLKFMVYLQKENIIDESGMPKERFSAEFPKEGPSILRIQQVVRGDSAAYFCASSPRTGAHYGYTFGSGTRLTVV.

V is TRBV6-2 or TRBV6-3 and J is TRBJ1-4; 7 bases are shared with TRBD1. V trimming: 5 bases; J trimming: 7 bases; junction bases outside the gene matches: 10. Germline-derived CDR1 and CDR2 are MNHEY and SVGEGT. The CDR3 totals 15 residues. The DNA of the CDR3 is TGTGCCAGCAGTCAACCCGGGACAGCCTCTGAAAAACTGTTTTTT. Amino acids: CASSQPGTASEKLFF.

The gene calls are TRBV6-5 and TRBJ1-4; D not certain. Germline loops: CDR1 MNHEY, CDR2 SVGAGI. CDR3 size: 13 residues. V lost 3 bases to trimming and J lost 8 bases, with 10 bases between them. The CDR3 bases are TGTGCCAGCAGTTATCGGGGTGACGAAAAACTGTTTTTT. It yields the protein CASSYRGDEKLFF.

This clone was seen only a few times. The chain is built from TRBV14 and TRBJ2-2, with D perhaps matching TRBD1 (5 bases). This CDR3 region has 15 residues. Trimming took 1 base from V and 6 from J, leaving 12 bases between them. Per the germline V gene, CDR1 is SGHDN and CDR2 is FVKESK. The CDR3 region is CASSQVGARSGELFF. For the CDR3, the DNA is TGTGCCAGCAGCCAAGTAGGGGCCCGGTCCGGGGAGCTGTTTTTT.

The chain recombines TRBV5-1 with TRBJ1-3, with D perhaps matching TRBD1 (6 bases). CDR3 length: 16 amino acids. The V gene's germline CDR1 is SGHRS and CDR2 YFSETQ. Trimming removed 1 base from V and 0 bases from J, with 11 bases in between. CDR3 region: CASSLPADSSGNTIYF. The CDR3 coding sequence is TGCGCCAGCAGCTTGCCCGCGGACAGCTCTGGAAACACCATATATTTT.

The chain combines TRBV7-3 with TRBJ2-2, with 7 bases lining up with TRBD1. Germline loops: CDR1 SGHTA, CDR2 FQGTGA. With V trimmed by 4 bases and J by 3 bases, 5 bases remained unmatched. This CDR3 contains 15 residues. CDR3 sequence: CASSYRGADTGELFF. The DNA for the CDR3 is TGTGCCAGCAGCTACAGGGGCGCAGACACCGGGGAGCTGTTTTTT.

This chain joins TRBV6-6 and TRBJ1-1; 8 positions match TRBD1. The CDR3 contains 14 residues. Germline CDR1 and CDR2: MNHNY and SVGAGI (reference sequence). The junction had 13 bases not matched to a gene; V was cut back by 5 bases and J by 11 bases. Here the CDR3 reads CASSPGTGPPGAFF. In DNA, the CDR3 is TGTGCCAGCAGTCCGGGGACAGGTCCCCCGGGGGCTTTCTTT.